Shown below are 21 T cell receptor beta chains from a single sample sequenced in a study of vaccination and CD4 T cells after COVID-19. Scientists ran DNA taken from cultured CD4+ T cells through the Oncomine TCR Beta short-read assay for sequencing. In TCRdb, the PCR reads were re-called with MiXCR into one record per CDR3 protein. The table includes 11,000 or so distinct CDR3 sequences, 35% to 55% detected once. For these TCRs, the target antigens are not known. Treatment of the sample: approximately nine-day PBMC culture with coronavirus spike peptide pools or control peptides (ViraFEST assay). What was sequenced was CD4+ T cells from blood, cultured in vitro. Receptors were obtained from a human donor who had recovered from COVID-19.

The chain joins TRBV24-1 to TRBJ2-5; the D gene could be TRBD1 or TRBD2 (5 bases each). Germline CDR1 and CDR2: KGHDR and SFDVKD. Trimming pared 5 bases from V and 1 base from J, leaving 10 bases between. This CDR3 contains 14 residues. CDR3 DNA: TGTGCCACCAGTGGAGGGGCCATCCAAGAGACCCAGTACTTC. This encodes CATSGGAIQETQYF.

V and J are TRBV25-1 and TRBJ2-1, with TRBD1 identical over 9 bases. Germline V gene sequence: CDR1 MGHDK, CDR2 SYGVNS. The CDR3 covers 14 residues. With V trimmed by 5 bases and J by 8 bases, 7 bases remained unmatched. The CDR3: CASSTTGGTHEQFF. In DNA, the CDR3 is TGTGCCAGCAGTACGACAGGGGGAACGCATGAGCAGTTCTTC.

The chain combines TRBV30 with TRBJ2-3, with 8 bases aligning to TRBD2. CDR1 and CDR2 (germline): GTSNPN, SVGIG (reference sequence). Trimming removed 4 bases from V and 10 bases from J; junction bases left unmatched: 7. CDR3 length: 12 amino acids. The CDR3 DNA reads TGTGCCTGGACCCGGACGGGGGGGTCGCAGTATTTT. This codes for CAWTRTGGSQYF.

In its sample, this clonotype was seen once. The V gene is TRBV19, the J gene TRBJ1-5; the D is unclear. Germline lookup yields CDR1 LNHDA and CDR2 SQIVND (reference sequence). The CDR3 loop spans 15 amino acids. V gave up 10 bases and J gave up 0 bases, with 16 bases separating them. The chain's CDR3 is CATKQTAYSNQPQHF. In DNA form, the CDR3 reads TGTGCCACCAAACAGACCGCGTATAGCAATCAGCCCCAGCATTTT.

The chain carries TRBV7-8 and TRBJ1-5; D is unclear. This CDR3 is 12 amino acids long. CDR1 and CDR2 from the germline V gene are SGHVS and FQNEAQ. Trimming removed 8 bases from V and 6 bases from J, with 11 bases in between. The chain's CDR3 is CASPGVGQPQHF. The CDR3 DNA reads TGTGCCAGCCCTGGGGTGGGTCAGCCCCAGCATTTT.

By sample share, this clonotype is medium-sized. This chain connects TRBV2 to TRBJ2-6; TRBD1 aligns across 9 bases. Germline values: CDR1 SNHLY, CDR2 FYNNEI. The V gene end was trimmed by 8 bases and the J gene end by 2 bases; junction bases not matched to a gene: 7. This CDR3 is built from 16 residues. Here the CDR3 reads CASSGQGSPGANVLTF. The DNA for the CDR3 is TGTGCCAGCTCGGGACAGGGCTCCCCTGGGGCCAACGTCCTGACTTTC.

The chain is built from TRBV12-3 or TRBV12-4 and TRBJ2-3; D may be TRBD2 (6 bases). The length of the CDR3 is 16 residues. The germline V and J ends were trimmed by 2 bases and 0 bases, with 12 bases remaining between them. This CDR3 reads CASSLNPGTSTDTQYF. The CDR3 DNA reads TGTGCCAGCAGTTTAAATCCAGGGACTAGCACAGATACGCAGTATTTT.

The chain combines TRBV11-3 with TRBJ1-1, with D tentatively TRBD1 (5 bases). The CDR3 spans 13 residues. Trimming left V 5 bases short and J 7 bases short, with 14 bases between. The germline V gene encodes CDR1 SGHNT and CDR2 YENEEA. The CDR3 loop reads CASSNRDGGEAFF. Written as DNA, the CDR3 is TGTGCCAGCAGCAACCGGGACGGCGGTGAAGCTTTCTTT.

V and J are TRBV7-2 and TRBJ2-5, with 13 bases identical to TRBD2. Trimming took 1 base from V and 5 from J; bases not matched to a gene: 7. Germline loops: CDR1 SGHTA, CDR2 FQGNSA. There are 17 residues in the CDR3. As DNA, the CDR3 is TGTGCCAGCAGCTTAGGGCCCGGGACTAGCGGGGCGGAGACCCAGTACTTC. It is translated as CASSLGPGTSGAETQYF.

In this sample, this clonotype turned up once. The chain is built from TRBV5-1 and TRBJ2-3; perhaps TRBD2 as D (5 bases). The length of the CDR3 is 13 residues. V gave up 4 bases and J gave up 6 bases, with 12 bases separating them. The germline CDR1 and CDR2 sequences are SGHRS and YFSETQ. DNA of the CDR3: TGCGCCAGCAGCCCCGGAGGAGCCGATACGCAGTATTTT. Its translation is CASSPGGADTQYF.

The chain couples TRBV20-1 to TRBJ2-2, with 9 nucleotides matching TRBD1. The germline CDR1 and CDR2 sequences are DFQATT and SNEGSKA (reference sequence). The V segment lost 0 bases and the J segment 4 bases; nucleotides outside the gene matches: 3. The CDR3 totals 15 residues. This chain's CDR3 is CSARDRDRATGELFF. DNA of the CDR3: TGCAGTGCTAGAGATCGGGACAGGGCCACCGGGGAGCTGTTTTTT.

This sequence joins TRBV20-1 and TRBJ1-1, with 8 bases lining up with TRBD1. Germline V gene sequence: CDR1 DFQATT, CDR2 SNEGSKA (reference sequence). V gave up 2 bases and J gave up 1 base; unmatched junction bases: 6. The length of the CDR3 is 15 residues. CDR3 DNA: TGCAGTGCTAGAACAGGGGGAAGGGGGAACACTGAAGCTTTCTTT. It is translated as CSARTGGRGNTEAFF.

About this clonotype itself: The junction differs from germline at one of its ends, possibly a read error. The gene calls are TRBV5-7 and TRBJ1-2; 11 bases match TRBD1. TRBV5-7 is marked as an open reading frame, function uncertain. CDR3 size: 14 residues. The CDR3 bases are TGTGCCAGCAGCTCCCGGACAGGGGGCGATGGCTACGCCTTC. Its translation: CASSSRTGGDGYAF.

The chain is built from TRBV19 and TRBJ2-1; possible D gene TRBD2, 5 bases. Germline V lookup: CDR1 LNHDA, CDR2 SQIVND (reference sequence). V was cut by 3 bases and J by 9 bases, with 9 bases left in between. The CDR3 spans 12 residues. This chain's CDR3 is CASSIREGEQFF. For the CDR3, the DNA is TGTGCCAGTAGTATTCGAGAGGGTGAGCAGTTCTTC.

The chain has TRBV9 and TRBJ1-1; 11 nucleotides agree with TRBD1. Losses at the gene ends were 6 bases for V and 6 bases for J; bases not matched to a gene: 13. There are 16 residues in the CDR3. Per germline, CDR1 SGDLS and CDR2 YYNGEE. In DNA, the CDR3 is TGTGCCAGCACCGGACAGGGGGCGTCAAGGTCCGCTGAAGCTTTCTTT. It codes for CASTGQGASRSAEAFF.

The chain has TRBV7-3 and TRBJ2-1; possibly TRBD2 for D (5 bases). V was trimmed by 4 bases and J by 5 bases, leaving 18 bases between them. CDR3 length equals 16 residues. Per germline, CDR1 SGHTA and CDR2 FQGTGA. CDR3 nucleotide sequence: TGTGCCAGCAGCTCTAATATAGGACTGCAAGACAATGAGCAGTTCTTC. Translated: CASSSNIGLQDNEQFF.

This chain connects TRBV4-1 to TRBJ2-5; the D is unclear. From germline, CDR1 is MGHRA and CDR2 YSYEKL. The CDR3 has 14 residues. With 0 bases removed from V and 4 bases from J, the gap between germline ends came to 9 bases. CDR3 protein: CASSQDGGPETQYF. The CDR3 DNA follows: TGCGCCAGCAGCCAAGACGGCGGTCCAGAGACCCAGTACTTC.

V gene TRBV9 combines with J gene TRBJ2-5; the D gene is possibly TRBD1 (6 bases). The CDR3 loop spans 15 amino acids. V lost 0 bases and J 4 bases, leaving 13 bases between the germline ends. Germline V CDR1 and CDR2: SGDLS, YYNGEE. CDR3 protein: CASSVGQGSRETQYF. The DNA for the CDR3 is TGTGCCAGCAGCGTAGGGCAGGGGAGTAGAGAGACCCAGTACTTC.

V is TRBV7-2 and J is TRBJ2-7; the D gene is possibly TRBD1 (5 bases). The length of the CDR3 is 14 residues. CDR1 and CDR2 (germline): SGHTA, FQGNSA. V dropped 4 bases and J dropped 4 bases, with 14 bases sitting between them. CDR3 DNA: TGTGCCAGCAGCTCAGTTTGGGGCTCATACGAGCAGTACTTC. Protein product: CASSSVWGSYEQYF.

The J gene is TRBJ2-3, the V gene TRBV5-1; the D gene is possibly TRBD2 (5 bases). V shed 4 bases and J shed 3 bases, with 15 bases lying between them. Germline V gene data show CDR1 as SGHRS and CDR2 as YFSETQ. The CDR3 sequence is 15 residues long. CDR3 residues: CASSPFGRGTDTQYF. DNA of the CDR3: TGCGCCAGCAGCCCATTTGGGAGAGGGACAGATACGCAGTATTTT. Using reference TRBV5-1 and TRBJ2-3 for the parts outside the CDR3, the full variable domain is KAGVTQTPRYLIKTRGQQVTLSCSPISGHRSVSWYQQTPGQGLQFLFEYFSETQRNKGNFPGRFSGRQFSNSRSEMNVSTLELGDSALYLCASSPFGRGTDTQYFGPGTRLTVL.

The CDR3 sequence is CASSLVGGADGYTF. As DNA, the CDR3 is TGTGCCAGCAGCTTAGTGGGGGGCGCCGATGGCTACACCTTC. The chain uses TRBV7-6 and TRBJ1-2; possibly TRBD1 for D (6 bases). Per the germline V gene, CDR1 is SGHVS and CDR2 is FNYEAQ. The CDR3 contains 14 residues. V lost 1 base to trimming and J lost 6 bases, with 12 bases between them.